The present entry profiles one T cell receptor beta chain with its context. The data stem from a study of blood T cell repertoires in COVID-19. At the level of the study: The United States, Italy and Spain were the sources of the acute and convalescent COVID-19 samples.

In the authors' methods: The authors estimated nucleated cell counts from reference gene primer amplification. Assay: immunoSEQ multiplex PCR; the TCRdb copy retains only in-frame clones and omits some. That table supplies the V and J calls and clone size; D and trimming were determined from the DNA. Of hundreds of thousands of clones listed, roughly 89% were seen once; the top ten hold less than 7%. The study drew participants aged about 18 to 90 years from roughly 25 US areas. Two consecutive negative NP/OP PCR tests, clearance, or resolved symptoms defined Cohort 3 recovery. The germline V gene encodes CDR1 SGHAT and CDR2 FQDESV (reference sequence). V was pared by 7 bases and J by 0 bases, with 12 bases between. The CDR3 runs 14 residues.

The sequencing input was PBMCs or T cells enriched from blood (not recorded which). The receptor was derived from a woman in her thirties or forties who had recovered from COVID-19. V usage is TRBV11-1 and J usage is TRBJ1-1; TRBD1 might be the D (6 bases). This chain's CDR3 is CASNPDRLNTEAFF. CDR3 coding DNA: TGTGCCAGCAACCCGGACAGATTGAACACTGAAGCTTTCTTT.